This entry features one T cell receptor beta chain sequence. Antigen: not known. The protocol was immunoSEQ multiplex PCR, while the TCRdb copy is restricted to in-frame clones and leaves out a portion. The sample carries about 690,000 clones, 90% recorded once. The sample is drawn from a study of shared clonotypes between healthy human individuals. About the study: Each donor had three CD4 naive, three CD4 memory, two CD8 naive and one CD8 memory plate. General study points: Only blood samples were collected, and tissue repertoires likely differ. Rarefaction revealed incomplete sorted-subset sequencing despite large depth. Generation probabilities were higher for clonotypes shared across all four sorted-subset donors than for unshared ones.

This clonotype was sampled from a man between 18 and 29 years old in good health. Some clones in this sample may be carry-over from other donors' samples. Sequencing was carried out using memory CD8+ T cells from PBMCs. Subset noted: CD45RO+ cells pooled with CCR7-negative TemRA cells.

The DNA of the CDR3 is TGCGCCAGCAGCCACCGGGACAACGCCTACGAGCAGTACTTC. Translation gives CASSHRDNAYEQYF. This chain connects TRBV4-3 to TRBJ2-7, with D tentatively TRBD1 (6 bases). The CDR3 contains 14 residues. With 3 bases removed from V and 2 bases from J, the gap between germline ends came to 11 bases. The germline CDR1 and CDR2 sequences are LGHNA and YSLEER.